Listed here are 9 T cell receptor beta chains from one sample, sequenced in a study of shared clonotypes between healthy human individuals. Clones were sequenced by immunoSEQ multiplex PCR, and TCRdb holds only the in-frame ones, with some missing. The sample shows 2 million to 2.5 million clones, approximately 95% of them seen only once. The sample consisted of naive CD4+ T cells from PBMCs. Specified subset: CD45RA+ positively selected. These receptors originate from a man younger than 35 in good health. Some clones in this sample may be carry-over from other donors' samples.

This chain connects TRBV11-2 to TRBJ1-5; D is unclear. Trimming left V 5 bases short and J 5 bases short, with 7 bases between. CDR3 length: 12 amino acids. Germline CDR1 reads SGHAT; CDR2 reads FQNNGV. The CDR3 is CASSAEDQPQHF. DNA for the CDR3: TGTGCCAGCAGCGCGGAAGATCAGCCCCAGCATTTT. Supplemented by reference TRBV11-2 and TRBJ1-5, the full variable domain reads EAGVAQSPRYKIIEKRQSVAFWCNPISGHATLYWYQQILGQGPKLLIQFQNNGVVDDSQLPKDRFSAERLKGVDSTLKIQPAKLEDSAVYLCASSAEDQPQHFGDGTRLSIL.

This rearrangement joins TRBV10-3 to TRBJ2-1, with 10 bases aligning to TRBD2. The CDR3 runs to 16 residues. CDR1 is ENHRY and CDR2 is SYGVKD in the germline V gene. The junction had 3 bases not matched to a gene; V was cut back by 4 bases and J by 0 bases. CDR3 nucleotides: TGTGCCATCAGTGGCTCTAGCGGGAGCTCCTACAATGAGCAGTTCTTC. This gives the protein CAISGSSGSSYNEQFF.

The chain couples TRBV7-9 to TRBJ2-7, with 11 bases matching TRBD1. Germline trimming cut 1 base from V and 5 bases from J; bases unmatched to any gene: 4. The germline gives CDR1 SEHNR, CDR2 FQNEAQ (reference sequence). The CDR3 loop spans 15 amino acids. The CDR3 coding sequence is TGTGCCAGCAGCTTAGATGGGGACAGGGGGGACGAGCAGTACTTC. The encoded protein is CASSLDGDRGDEQYF.

The chain joins TRBV28 to TRBJ1-1; D is unresolved. CDR1 and CDR2 from the germline V gene are MDHEN and SYDVKM. This CDR3 has 12 residues. Trimming left V 2 bases short and J 7 bases short, with 8 bases between. CDR3 sequence (DNA): TGTGCCAGCAGTTTAGCCGGTCTTGAAGCTTTCTTT. Protein: CASSLAGLEAFF.

The rearrangement links TRBV18 to TRBJ2-3, with a weak D call TRBD1 (6 bases). The CDR3 length is 14 residues. Germline V CDR1 and CDR2: KGHSH, LQKENI. Trimming shortened V by 3 bases and J by 4 bases, and 11 bases separated the two germline ends. CDR3 amino acids: CASSPIRGPDTQYF. In DNA form, the CDR3 reads TGTGCCAGCTCACCGATCAGGGGTCCAGATACGCAGTATTTT. The full variable domain, with the rest looked up from reference TRBV18 and TRBJ2-3, is NAGVMQNPRHLVRRRGQEARLRCSPMKGHSHVYWYRQLPEEGLKFMVYLQKENIIDESGMPKERFSAEFPKEGPSILRIQQVVRGDSAAYFCASSPIRGPDTQYFGPGTRLTVL.

V gene TRBV28 combines with J gene TRBJ2-7; D might be TRBD1 or TRBD2, each matching 7 bases. CDR1 and CDR2 (germline): MDHEN, SYDVKM. This CDR3 spans 15 amino acids. The V end lost 6 bases, the J end lost 0 bases, and 15 bases lay between the germline ends. This chain's CDR3 is CASRGGGPPSYEQYF. DNA of the CDR3: TGTGCCAGCAGGGGAGGGGGCCCTCCCTCCTACGAGCAGTACTTC.

The chain is built from TRBV5-4 and TRBJ1-4, with 8 bases lining up with TRBD1. Germline values: CDR1 SGHNT, CDR2 YYREEE (reference sequence). The CDR3 runs 18 residues. The J segment lost 0 bases and the V segment lost 5 bases, leaving 12 bases of the junction unmatched. CDR3 sequence: CASRRLGTGSATNEKLFF. The CDR3 bases are TGTGCCAGCAGGCGCTTGGGGACAGGCTCCGCAACTAATGAAAAACTGTTTTTT.

The chain has TRBV5-1 and TRBJ2-2; D is unresolved. CDR3 length: 14 amino acids. V dropped 4 bases and J dropped 4 bases, with 11 bases sitting between them. CDR1 and CDR2 from the germline V gene are SGHRS and YFSETQ. CDR3 sequence (DNA): TGCGCCAGCAGCCCGGCGGTAGGCACCGGGGAGCTGTTTTTT. Protein product: CASSPAVGTGELFF.

This rearrangement joins TRBV19 to TRBJ1-5; a weak D match, TRBD1 (6 bases). This CDR3 spans 15 amino acids. V was clipped by 5 bases and J by 4 bases, with 15 bases between them. Looked up from germline, CDR1 is LNHDA and CDR2 is SQIVND (reference sequence). The CDR3 DNA is TGTGCCAGTAGTGGAACGACAGGATCAAATCAGCCCCAGCATTTT. This gives the protein CASSGTTGSNQPQHF.